Ten or more counts support the clone carrying this T cell receptor beta chain. The antigen is unknown. In the same sample, other DNA sequences code for this CDR3. Each patient went into thyroid surgery without having received any treatment. Source study methods: The authors used CDR3 differences across clinicopathological groups to build a distant-metastasis classifier for papillary thyroid cancer. TCRdb reprocessed the PCR reads via MiXCR. V and J calls and clone size were set by TCRdb, not the authors. The sample has around 42,000 clones; 11% are singletons. This entry is derived from a study of metastatic and nonmetastatic thyroid tumors. The wider study: Thyroid patients, malignant and benign, had repertoires compared across blood and tumor or nodule tissue.

Study-level points and caveats: A significant increase in TCR beta diversity was reportedly seen in malignant thyroid tumors relative to benign nodules, in blood and tumor.

Germline CDR1 is MNHEY and CDR2 is SMNVEV (reference sequence). CDR3 size: 16 residues. V lost 5 bases and J lost 3; bases outside the gene matches: 12. The clonotype comes from a female donor with papillary thyroid cancer or a benign thyroid nodule (not recorded which). Some clones in this sample may be carry-over from other donors' samples. The gene calls are TRBV27 and TRBJ2-7; 8 nucleotides agree with TRBD1. Sample: blood. The CDR3 is CASSPRTGLGGYEQYF. DNA for the CDR3: TGTGCCAGCAGTCCCCGGACAGGGCTGGGGGGCTACGAGCAGTACTTC.